This T cell receptor beta chain was sequenced in a study of CXCR3-negative and CXCR3-positive naive CD8 T cells. Study-wide findings and caveats: Comparison of naive subsets found surface CD5 to be comparable, and TCR strength was inferred on the basis of TRB CDR3 properties.

The CDR3 loop spans 15 amino acids. Turning to this clonotype: Its antigen remains unknown.

It was by 5' RACE with UMI labels that the TRB cDNA libraries were prepared. TCRdb reprocessed the 5' RACE reads and stores each CDR3 protein as one record, lacking DNA. The repertoire table contains around 140,000 distinct CDR3 sequences. CD45RO-CCR7+CD27+CD95- was the phenotype of naive CD8+ T cells. This receptor was identified in a human donor in good health. Some clones in this sample may be carry-over from other donors' samples. The chain has TRBV12-3 or TRBV12-4 and TRBJ2-3; the D call of TRBD1 rests on TCRdb alone, since no DNA is present to check it. The sequencing sample was made of naive CXCR3- CD8+ T cells from blood. Subset meaning: CD45RO-CCR7+CD27+CD95- naive CD8+ T cells lacking CXCR3 (TNR3-). CDR3 sequence reads: CASSSPMDRQDTQYF.